The source of this T cell receptor beta chain is a study of cytomegalovirus exposure and HLA in healthy donors. Across the study: Prior work identified around 100 million unique TCR beta sequences in some 180 million T cells. Early released data comprised about 85 million unique TCRs from HLA-typed donors.

Remarks on this clone: The antigen remains unidentified.

The CDR3 extends over 15 amino acids. V shed 2 bases, J shed 4 bases, and the junction held 4 bases outside the gene matches. Germline V gene lookup returns CDR1 MNHEY and CDR2 SVGAGI. 13 Jbeta primers and 60 Vbeta primers were used for the PCR. Generated by immunoSEQ multiplex PCR, the TCRdb table keeps only in-frame clones and is missing some. The sample consists of more than 110,000 clones, roughly 71% of them appearing once. Findings and limits, study-wide: TCR sequences were mostly rare, though some public TCRs occurred in many donors.

Sequencing was done on a sample of PBMCs. The origin of this receptor is a man aged 25-40 years in good health and CMV-seronegative. The chain combines TRBV6-5 with TRBJ2-1, with TRBD1 matching over 8 bases. The DNA for the CDR3 is TGTGCCAGCAGTTACACAGGGGGGAAGTACAATGAGCAGTTCTTC. Protein: CASSYTGGKYNEQFF.